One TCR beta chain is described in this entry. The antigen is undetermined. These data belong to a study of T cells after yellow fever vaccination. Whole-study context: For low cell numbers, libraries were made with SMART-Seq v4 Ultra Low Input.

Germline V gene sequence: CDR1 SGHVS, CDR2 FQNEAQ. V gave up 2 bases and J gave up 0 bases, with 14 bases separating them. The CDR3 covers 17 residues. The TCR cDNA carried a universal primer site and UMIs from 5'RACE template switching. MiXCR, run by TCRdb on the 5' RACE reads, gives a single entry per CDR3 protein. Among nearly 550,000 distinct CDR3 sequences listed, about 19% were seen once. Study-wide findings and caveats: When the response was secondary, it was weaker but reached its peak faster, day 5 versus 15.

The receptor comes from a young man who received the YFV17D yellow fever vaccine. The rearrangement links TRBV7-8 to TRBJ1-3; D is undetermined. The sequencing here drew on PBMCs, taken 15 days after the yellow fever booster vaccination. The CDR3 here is CASSLTSGRSSGNTIYF. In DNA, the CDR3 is TGTGCCAGCAGCTTAACGTCAGGCCGAAGCTCTGGAAACACCATATATTTT.